The clone carrying this T cell receptor (beta chain) was detected many times. Its antigen is still unknown. These data originate in a study of neurological immune-mediated disorders. The study's findings and limits: Subjects shared no identical expanded-clone CDR3 amino acid sequences, suggesting private TCR-beta repertoires in all groups. Healthy controls had more TCR clonal expansion than multiple sclerosis, which showed the least, whereas HTLV-1-associated myelopathy showed the most.

This CDR3 has 15 amino acids. Trimming cost V 5 bases and J 0 bases, with 11 bases left between them. The germline V gene has CDR1 MNHEY and CDR2 SVGEGT. cDNA was made by 5'RACE with 10-nucleotide random UMIs. Sequencing runs each generated in excess of 200 million TCR-beta sequences derived from 15-18 subjects. TCRdb redid the calling of the 5' RACE reads with MiXCR, one entry per CDR3 protein. Of about 50,000 distinct CDR3 sequences in the sample, approximately 10% were seen once. The clonotype was recovered from a woman between 35 and 50 years old with HTLV-1-associated myelopathy (HAM/TSP). Input material: PBMCs. V and J are TRBV6-2 or TRBV6-3 and TRBJ2-4; D may match TRBD1 or TRBD2 (5 bases each). CDR3 loop: CASSTGTSAKNIQYF. The CDR3 DNA follows: TGTGCCAGCAGTACCGGGACCTCAGCCAAAAACATTCAGTACTTC.